This T cell receptor (beta chain) was sequenced for a study of T cells expressing NK-cell markers. Turning to the study itself: Out of eight donors sequenced, seven tested HCMV-seropositive and the remaining one seronegative.

The CDR3 has 13 residues. The germline gives CDR1 LNHDA, CDR2 SQIVND (reference sequence). Each CDR3 protein gets one entry in TCRdb, which reprocessed the 5' RACE reads and gives no DNA. The ten top clones account for 20% to 25%, within a sample of roughly 150,000 distinct CDR3 sequences. The source material was blood T cells: a sorted CD56 or NKG2C T cell subset, CD4+ or CD8+ T cells, or bulk PBMC T cells (not recorded which). The sequence derives from a man aged 18 to 69 in good health. V gene TRBV19 combines with J gene TRBJ1-5; the D gene TCRdb calls, TRBD1, cannot be checked with no DNA. CDR3 amino acids: CASSVAGSQPQHF. Full variable domain (missing parts from reference TRBV19 and TRBJ1-5): DGGITQSPKYLFRKEGQNVTLSCEQNLNHDAMYWYRQDPGQGLRLIYYSQIVNDFQKGDIAEGYSVSREKKESFPLTVTSAQKNPTAFYLCASSVAGSQPQHFGDGTRLSIL.